Listed below are T cell receptor beta chains from one sample, sequenced in a study of cytomegalovirus exposure and HLA in healthy donors. Assay used: immunoSEQ multiplex PCR; TCRdb lists only in-frame clones, some missing. The data hold approximately 53,000 clones, with roughly 92% observed a single time. The sample consisted of PBMCs. The receptors come from a man aged 18 to 30 in good health and CMV-seronegative. CDR3s include the opening cysteine and the closing phenylalanine or tryptophan. The D gene is left open where the match is weak.

>TRBV27|-|TRBJ2-7
CASSLSGVGEQYF
>TRBV4-1|-|TRBJ2-1
CASSQDYRSSYNEQFF
>TRBV5-1|-|TRBJ2-7
CASSLGTHQYEQYF
>TRBV15|TRBD2|TRBJ2-7
CATSREAGEAYEQYF
>TRBV7-3|TRBD2|TRBJ2-1
CASSLTGLRFDEQFF
>TRBV28|-|TRBJ1-4
CASRDGAGLEKLFF
>TRBV11-2|TRBD2|TRBJ2-3
CASSLDPQWRESTDTQYF
>TRBV2|-|TRBJ2-1
CVSRSSYNEQFF
>TRBV27|TRBD1|TRBJ1-5
CASSLDGTGDYQPQHF
>TRBV5-4|TRBD2|TRBJ2-7
CASSPGGGSYEQYF
>TRBV7-9|-|TRBJ1-2
CATQDSLYGYTF
>TRBV11-3|-|TRBJ2-7
CASSLDPGILEQYF
>TRBV4-3|-|TRBJ1-2
CASSQDRRGPNYGYTF
>TRBV6-5|TRBD1|TRBJ2-1
CASSYSTGQGDEQFF
>TRBV6-1|TRBD2|TRBJ2-2
CASRLAVANTGELFF
>TRBV9|TRBD2|TRBJ2-5
CASSPGLAGVGRGETQYF
>TRBV21-1|-|TRBJ2-7
CASSNPATSGAYEQYF